These T cell receptor beta chains were read from a single sample in a study of T-cell reconstitution after alpha-beta-depleted transplantation in children. TCRdb passed the PCR reads through MiXCR, listing each CDR3 protein once. The sample lists some 190,000 distinct CDR3 sequences, 11% occurring once. The specimen comprised PBMCs, sampled before TCRalphabeta/CD19-depleted stem cell transplant. Receptors originate from a boy aged 2 to 10 with acute myeloid leukemia, due to receive a stem cell transplant. The CDR3 runs from the conserved cysteine through the conserved F or W. D genes are given only for firm matches. Clone size is stated in some rows and not others, as once, few, many or a class when expanded.

V: TRBV7-8; D: .; size: many; length: 13; J: TRBJ1-2; DNA: TGTGCCAGCAGCACCGGACAGCGCTATGGCTACACCTTC; CDR3: CASSTGQRYGYTF
V: TRBV20-1; D: TRBD2; size: many; length: 15; J: TRBJ2-5; DNA: TGCAGTGCTAGGGAGGCGGGGGGGCAACAAGAGACCCAGTACTTC; CDR3: CSAREAGGQQETQYF
V: TRBV20-1; D: .; size: many; length: 16; J: TRBJ2-2; DNA: TGCAGTGCCCCGAAGGATCGATTCTGGAACACCGGGGAGCTGTTTTTT; CDR3: CSAPKDRFWNTGELFF
V: TRBV10-3; D: TRBD1; size: .; length: 14; J: TRBJ1-1; DNA: TGTGCCATCAGCCTACAGGGGGCGAACACTGAAGCTTTCTTT; CDR3: CAISLQGANTEAFF
V: TRBV24-1; D: .; size: many; length: 15; J: TRBJ1-1; DNA: TGTGCCACCAGTGATCCCCCCGCGGGGAACACTGAAGCTTTCTTT; CDR3: CATSDPPAGNTEAFF
V: TRBV7-9; D: TRBD1; size: many; length: 16; J: TRBJ2-1; DNA: TGTGCCAGCAGCCTTCGGGACAGGAGTGCCTACAATGAGCAGTTCTTC; CDR3: CASSLRDRSAYNEQFF
V: TRBV18; D: .; size: many; length: 14; J: TRBJ1-1; DNA: TGTGCCAGCTCACCAAGGGCCGTGAACACTGAAGCTTTCTTT; CDR3: CASSPRAVNTEAFF
V: TRBV7-9; D: .; size: many; length: 14; J: TRBJ1-1; DNA: TGTGCCAGCAGCGAGAGGACACCGAACACTGAAGCTTTCTTT; CDR3: CASSERTPNTEAFF
V: TRBV29-1; D: .; size: many; length: 13; J: TRBJ2-1; DNA: TGCAGCGTTGAAACTCACTCCTACAATGAGCAGTTCTTC; CDR3: CSVETHSYNEQFF
V: TRBV11-1; D: .; size: .; length: 15; J: TRBJ2-4; DNA: TGTGCCAGCAGCTTAGCGGGAGAGGGTAAAAACATTCAGTACTTC; CDR3: CASSLAGEGKNIQYF
V: TRBV14; D: .; size: many; length: 12; J: TRBJ2-5; DNA: TGTGCCAGCAGCCAATACCAAGAGACCCAGTACTTC; CDR3: CASSQYQETQYF
V: TRBV7-2; D: .; size: few; length: 14; J: TRBJ1-4; DNA: TGTGCCAGCACCGAACAGCCCGATTCTGAAAAACTGTTTTTT; CDR3: CASTEQPDSEKLFF
V: TRBV12-3/TRBV12-4; D: TRBD1; size: many; length: 14; J: TRBJ1-5; DNA: TGTGCCAGCAGCCATGGGACAGGAAGTCAGCCCCAGCATTTT; CDR3: CASSHGTGSQPQHF
V: TRBV12-3/TRBV12-4; D: TRBD2; size: many; length: 16; J: TRBJ2-1; DNA: TGTGCCAGCACCCCGAGGGAGAGGGAGGGTAACAATGAGCAGTTCTTC; CDR3: CASTPREREGNNEQFF
V: TRBV4-1; D: .; size: many; length: 15; J: TRBJ1-4; DNA: TGCGCCAGCAGCCAAGCGGAAAACCGACCTGAAAAACTGTTTTTT; CDR3: CASSQAENRPEKLFF
V: TRBV29-1; D: .; size: many; length: 14; J: TRBJ1-3; DNA: TGCAGCGTTGTTTGGGAGTTCTCTGGAAACACCATATATTTT; CDR3: CSVVWEFSGNTIYF
V: TRBV12-5; D: .; size: .; length: 14; J: TRBJ2-1; DNA: TGTGCTAGTGGTTTGGACGCCAGCGGGCCGGTACAGTTCTTC; CDR3: CASGLDASGPVQFF
V: TRBV3-1; D: .; size: medium-sized; length: 16; J: TRBJ1-3; DNA: TGTGCCAGCAGCCAAGGAGCGGGGGAATCGGGAAACACCATATATTTT; CDR3: CASSQGAGESGNTIYF
V: TRBV7-8; D: .; size: .; length: 13; J: TRBJ2-5; DNA: TGTGCCAGCAGCTGGGACACGGAAGAGACCCAGTACTTC; CDR3: CASSWDTEETQYF
V: TRBV28; D: TRBD1; size: many; length: 14; J: TRBJ1-3; DNA: TGTGCCAGCAGTCCCCGGACAGGGGAGGCGACCATATATTTT; CDR3: CASSPRTGEATIYF